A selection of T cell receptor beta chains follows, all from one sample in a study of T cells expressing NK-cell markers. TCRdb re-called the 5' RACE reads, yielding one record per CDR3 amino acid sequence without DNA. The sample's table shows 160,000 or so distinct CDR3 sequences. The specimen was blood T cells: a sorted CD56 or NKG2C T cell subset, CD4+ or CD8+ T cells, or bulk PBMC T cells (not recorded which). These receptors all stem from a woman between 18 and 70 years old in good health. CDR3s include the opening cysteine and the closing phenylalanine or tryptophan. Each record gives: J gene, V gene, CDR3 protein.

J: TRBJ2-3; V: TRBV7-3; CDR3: CASSLRGTSGGATDTQYF
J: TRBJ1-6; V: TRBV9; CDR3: CASSDPVNNSPLHF
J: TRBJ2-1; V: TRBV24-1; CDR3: CATSVGGGTNEQFF
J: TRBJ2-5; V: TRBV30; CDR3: CAWSVQRGGFETQYF
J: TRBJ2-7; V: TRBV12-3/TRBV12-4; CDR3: CASTAGAVTAYEQYF
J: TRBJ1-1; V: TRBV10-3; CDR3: CAISEGGDRGEAFF
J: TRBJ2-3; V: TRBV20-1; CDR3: CSARVWDTDTQYF
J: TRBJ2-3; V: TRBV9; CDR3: CASSVVERVGTDTQYF
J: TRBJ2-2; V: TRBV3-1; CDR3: CASRRLAGVPGELFF
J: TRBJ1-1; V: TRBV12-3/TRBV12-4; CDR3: CASSAGQGVIEAPEAFF
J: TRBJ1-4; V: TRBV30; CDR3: CAWGVGEKLFF
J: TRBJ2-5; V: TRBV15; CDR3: CATKVGASETQYF
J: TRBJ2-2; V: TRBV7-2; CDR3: CASSFFLAGVNGELFF
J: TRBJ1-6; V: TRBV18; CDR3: CASSPGQVRNSPLHF
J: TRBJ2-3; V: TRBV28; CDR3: CASSEQGAFTDTQYF
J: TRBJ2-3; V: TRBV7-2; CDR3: CASSYPGLAGGGTQYF
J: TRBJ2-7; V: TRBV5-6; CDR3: CASNRLTETYEQYF
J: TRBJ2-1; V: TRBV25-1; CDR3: CASSAYGLDEQFF
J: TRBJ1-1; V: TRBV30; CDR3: CARWGGDTEAFF
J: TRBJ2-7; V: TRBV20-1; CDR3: CSAPDGRAFSVGEQYF
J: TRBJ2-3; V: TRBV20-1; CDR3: CSARGSSADTQYF
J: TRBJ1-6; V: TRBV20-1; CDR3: CSAREGSPLHF
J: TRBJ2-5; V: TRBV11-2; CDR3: CASSHDYEMWAQYF
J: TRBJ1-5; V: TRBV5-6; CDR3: CASSPKMNSNQPQHF
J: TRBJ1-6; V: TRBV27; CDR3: CASSLRESYNSPLHF
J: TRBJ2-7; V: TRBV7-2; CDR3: CASSNKGLGGEQYF
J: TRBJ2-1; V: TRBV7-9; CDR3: CASSLSRGSTDEQFF
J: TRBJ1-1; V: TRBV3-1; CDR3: CASSQVSGVGNTEAFF
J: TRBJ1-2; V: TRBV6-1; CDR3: CASSANAYGYTF
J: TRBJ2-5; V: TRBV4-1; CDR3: CASSQGLAGGPFEETQYF
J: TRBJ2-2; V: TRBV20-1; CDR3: CSATGTHGNTGELFF
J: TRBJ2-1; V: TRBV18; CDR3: CASSPPWGLAGAYNEQFF
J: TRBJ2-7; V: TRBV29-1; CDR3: CSAALVGVEQYF
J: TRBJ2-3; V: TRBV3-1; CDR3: CASSLGTSRDTQYF
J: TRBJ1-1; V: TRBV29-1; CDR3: CSVGGRGTEAFF
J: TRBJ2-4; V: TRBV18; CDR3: CASSPFRSEGNIQYF
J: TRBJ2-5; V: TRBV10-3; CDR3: CAISEGQIVKTQYF
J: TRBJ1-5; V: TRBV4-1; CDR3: CASSQGRGDQPQHF
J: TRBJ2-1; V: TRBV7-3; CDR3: CASSLRLTSGIDEQFF
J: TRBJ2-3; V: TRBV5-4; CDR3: CASSKGLEVDTQYF
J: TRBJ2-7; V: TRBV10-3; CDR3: CAISEQGGADSYEQYF
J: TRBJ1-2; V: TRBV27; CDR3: CASSMNRARGYTF
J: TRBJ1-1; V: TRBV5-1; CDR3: CASSLADTTVTEAFF
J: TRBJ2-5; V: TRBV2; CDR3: CASSELTETQYF
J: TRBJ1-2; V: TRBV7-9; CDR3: CASSHPTGGYTF
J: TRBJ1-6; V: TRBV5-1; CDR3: CASSSGQGENSPLHF
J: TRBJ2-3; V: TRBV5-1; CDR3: CASRRVAITDTQYF
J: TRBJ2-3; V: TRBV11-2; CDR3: CASSRLAGGADTQYF
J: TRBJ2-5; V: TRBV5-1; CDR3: CASSPGGLTSQETQYF
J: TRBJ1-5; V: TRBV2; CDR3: CASSELRAQNNQPQHF
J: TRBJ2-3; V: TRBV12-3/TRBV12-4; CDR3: CASSDRESTDTQYF
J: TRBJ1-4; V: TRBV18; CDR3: CASSPERGGEKLFF